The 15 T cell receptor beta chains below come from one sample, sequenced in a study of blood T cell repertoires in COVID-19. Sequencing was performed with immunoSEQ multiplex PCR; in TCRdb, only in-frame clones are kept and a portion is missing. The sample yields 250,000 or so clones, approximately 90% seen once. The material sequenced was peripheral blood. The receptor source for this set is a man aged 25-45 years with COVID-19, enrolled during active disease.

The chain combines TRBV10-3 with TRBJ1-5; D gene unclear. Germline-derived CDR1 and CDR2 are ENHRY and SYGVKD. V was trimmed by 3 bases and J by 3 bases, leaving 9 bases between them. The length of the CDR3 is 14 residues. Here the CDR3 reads CAISDPGNNQPQHF. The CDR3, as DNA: TGTGCCATCAGTGACCCCGGGAACAATCAGCCCCAGCATTTT.

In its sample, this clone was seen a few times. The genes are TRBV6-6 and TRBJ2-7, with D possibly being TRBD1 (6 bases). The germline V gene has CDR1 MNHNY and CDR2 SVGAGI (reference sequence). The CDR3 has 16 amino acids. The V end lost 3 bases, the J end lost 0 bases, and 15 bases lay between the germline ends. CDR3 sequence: CASSYKMTGRSYEQYF. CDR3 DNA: TGTGCCAGCAGTTATAAGATGACAGGCCGCTCCTACGAGCAGTACTTC.

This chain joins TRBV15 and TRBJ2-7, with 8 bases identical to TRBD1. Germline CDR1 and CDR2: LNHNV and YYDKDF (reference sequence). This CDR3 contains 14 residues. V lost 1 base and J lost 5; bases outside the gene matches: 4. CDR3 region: CATSRGTGIDEQYF. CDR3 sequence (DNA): TGTGCCACCAGCAGAGGGACAGGGATCGACGAGCAGTACTTC.

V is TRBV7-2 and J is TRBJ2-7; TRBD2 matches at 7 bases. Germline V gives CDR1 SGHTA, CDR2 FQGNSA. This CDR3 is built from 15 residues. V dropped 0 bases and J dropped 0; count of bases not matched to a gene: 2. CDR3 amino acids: CASSLAGGSSYEQYF. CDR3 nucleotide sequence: TGTGCCAGCAGCTTAGCGGGGGGGAGCTCCTACGAGCAGTACTTC.

The CDR3 sequence: CAWMVRGWGGYTF. The CDR3 coding sequence is TGTGCCTGGATGGTGAGGGGGTGGGGTGGCTACACCTTC. V and J are TRBV30 and TRBJ1-2; tentatively, D is TRBD1 (6 bases). This CDR3 has 13 residues. Trimming stripped 4 bases from V and 7 bases from J, with 16 bases between. Germline V lookup: CDR1 GTSNPN, CDR2 SVGIG (reference sequence).

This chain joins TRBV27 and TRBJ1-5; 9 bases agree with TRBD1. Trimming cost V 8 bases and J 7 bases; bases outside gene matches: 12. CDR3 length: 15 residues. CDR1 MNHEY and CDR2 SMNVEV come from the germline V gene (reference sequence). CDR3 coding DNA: TGTGCCAGCGGAATGGGACAGGGTGCGCGGCAGCCCCAGCATTTT. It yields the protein CASGMGQGARQPQHF.

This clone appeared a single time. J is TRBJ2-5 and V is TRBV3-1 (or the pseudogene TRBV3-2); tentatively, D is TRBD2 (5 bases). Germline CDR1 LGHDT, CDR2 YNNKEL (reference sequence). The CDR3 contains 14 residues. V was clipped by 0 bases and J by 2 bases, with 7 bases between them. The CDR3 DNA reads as TGTGCCAGCAGCCAAGACTGGGAGCAAGAGACCCAGTACTTC. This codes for CASSQDWEQETQYF.

CDR3 in amino acids: CASSPQGAGTEAFF. CDR3 nucleotides: TGTGCCAGCAGTCCCCAGGGGGCTGGTACTGAAGCTTTCTTT. The chain employs TRBV7-9 and TRBJ1-1; 8 bases fit TRBD1. Per the germline V gene, CDR1 is SEHNR and CDR2 is FQNEAQ (reference sequence). The CDR3 consists of 14 residues. Trimming cost V 6 bases and J 5 bases; bases outside gene matches: 8.

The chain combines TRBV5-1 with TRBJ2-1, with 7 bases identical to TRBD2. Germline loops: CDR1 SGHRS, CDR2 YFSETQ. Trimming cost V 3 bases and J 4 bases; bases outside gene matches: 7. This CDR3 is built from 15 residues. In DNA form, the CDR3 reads TGCGCCAGCAGCTCCCGGGAGGCTCAATACAATGAGCAGTTCTTC. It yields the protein CASSSREAQYNEQFF.

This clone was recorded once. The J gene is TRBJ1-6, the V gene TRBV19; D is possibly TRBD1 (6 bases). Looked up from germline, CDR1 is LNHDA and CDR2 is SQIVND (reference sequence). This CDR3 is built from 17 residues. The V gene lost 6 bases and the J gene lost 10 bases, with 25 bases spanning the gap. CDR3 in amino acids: CASSQTGTIPARSPLHF. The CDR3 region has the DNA TGTGCCAGTAGCCAGACGGGGACAATCCCTGCGCGATCACCCCTCCACTTT.

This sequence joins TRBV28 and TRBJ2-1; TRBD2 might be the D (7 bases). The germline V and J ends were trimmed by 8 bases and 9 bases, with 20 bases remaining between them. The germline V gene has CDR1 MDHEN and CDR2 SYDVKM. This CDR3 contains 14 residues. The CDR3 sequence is CASRKGGAIGEQFF. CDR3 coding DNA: TGTGCCAGCCGCAAAGGGGGGGCCATCGGTGAGCAGTTCTTC.

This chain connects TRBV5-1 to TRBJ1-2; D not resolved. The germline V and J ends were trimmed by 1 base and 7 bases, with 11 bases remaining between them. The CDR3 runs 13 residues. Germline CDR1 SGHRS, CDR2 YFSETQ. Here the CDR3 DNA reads TGCGCCAGCAGCTTGTCCCGGGTTTCTGGCTACACCTTC. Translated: CASSLSRVSGYTF.

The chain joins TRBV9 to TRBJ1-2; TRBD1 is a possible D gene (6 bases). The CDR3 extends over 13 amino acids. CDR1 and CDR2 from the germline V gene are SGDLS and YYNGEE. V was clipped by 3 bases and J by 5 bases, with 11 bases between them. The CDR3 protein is CASSAGTSYGYTF. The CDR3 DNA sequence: TGTGCCAGCAGCGCCGGGACAAGTTATGGCTACACCTTC.

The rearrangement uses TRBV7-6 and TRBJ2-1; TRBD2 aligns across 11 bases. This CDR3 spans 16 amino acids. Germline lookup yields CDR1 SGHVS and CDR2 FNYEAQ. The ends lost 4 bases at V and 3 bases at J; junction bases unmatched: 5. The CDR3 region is CASSSNLAGGYNEQFF. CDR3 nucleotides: TGTGCCAGCAGCTCTAACCTAGCGGGAGGCTACAATGAGCAGTTCTTC.

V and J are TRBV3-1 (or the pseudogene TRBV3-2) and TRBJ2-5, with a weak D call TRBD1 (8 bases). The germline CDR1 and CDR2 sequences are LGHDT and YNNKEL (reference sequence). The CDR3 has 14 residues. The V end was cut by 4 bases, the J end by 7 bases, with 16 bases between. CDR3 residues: CASSRAGQETTQYF. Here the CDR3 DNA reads TGTGCCAGCAGCCGAGCGGGACAGGAGACGACCCAGTACTTC.